This TCR beta chain was recovered during a study of Graves' ophthalmopathy and Graves' hyperthyroidism. In the case of this clonotype: The antigen is not known.

Amplification targeted the TCR beta CDR3 regions, with RNA transcripts as the source material. An initial RT-PCR round employing HTBI primers preceded a second-round multiplex PCR. TCRdb itself ran the multiplex PCR reads through MiXCR, one entry per CDR3 protein. The table shows over a million distinct CDR3 sequences, with roughly 35% occurring only once. The V end lost 4 bases, the J end lost 6 bases, and 16 bases lay between the germline ends. CDR1 is SGHRS, CDR2 YFSETQ, per germline. This CDR3 has 14 residues. Symptoms, serum thyroxine and TRAb, thyroid ultrasound, and orbital computed tomography formed the diagnostic basis. Study-level points and caveats: A 13-signature model separated ophthalmopathy from stable hyperthyroidism, reaching 85% to 90% sensitivity and less than 83% specificity cross-validated.

This TCR came from an adult man with Graves' hyperthyroidism. Material: peripheral blood or thyroid tissue (not recorded which). The chain is built from TRBV5-1 and TRBJ1-2, with D possibly TRBD1 on 6 matching bases. In nucleotides, the CDR3 is TGCGCCAGCAGCACCGAGGGGACAACCGATGGCTACACCTTC. Amino acids: CASSTEGTTDGYTF.